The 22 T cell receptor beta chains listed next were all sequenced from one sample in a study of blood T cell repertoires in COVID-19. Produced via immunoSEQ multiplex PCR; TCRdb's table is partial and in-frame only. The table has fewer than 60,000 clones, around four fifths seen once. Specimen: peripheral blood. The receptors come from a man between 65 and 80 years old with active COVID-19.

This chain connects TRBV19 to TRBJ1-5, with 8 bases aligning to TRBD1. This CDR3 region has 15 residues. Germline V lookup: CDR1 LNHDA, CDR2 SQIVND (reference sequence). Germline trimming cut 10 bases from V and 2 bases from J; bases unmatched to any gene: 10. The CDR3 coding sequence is TGTGCCACCGGGGACAGGCACGGTGGCAATCAGCCCCAGCATTTT. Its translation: CATGDRHGGNQPQHF. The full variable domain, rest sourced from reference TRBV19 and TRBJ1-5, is DGGITQSPKYLFRKEGQNVTLSCEQNLNHDAMYWYRQDPGQGLRLIYYSQIVNDFQKGDIAEGYSVSREKKESFPLTVTSAQKNPTAFYLCATGDRHGGNQPQHFGDGTRLSIL.

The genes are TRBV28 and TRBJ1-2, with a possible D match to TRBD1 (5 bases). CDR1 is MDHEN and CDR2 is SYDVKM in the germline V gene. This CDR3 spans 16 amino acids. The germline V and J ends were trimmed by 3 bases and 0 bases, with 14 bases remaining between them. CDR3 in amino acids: CASSFYAGDSNYGYTF. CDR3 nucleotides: TGTGCCAGCAGTTTTTATGCGGGGGATTCTAACTATGGCTACACCTTC.

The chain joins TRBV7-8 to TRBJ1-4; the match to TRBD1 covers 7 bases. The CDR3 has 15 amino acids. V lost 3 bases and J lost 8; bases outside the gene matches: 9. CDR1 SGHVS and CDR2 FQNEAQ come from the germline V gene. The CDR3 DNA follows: TGTGCCAGCAGCTTTACAGGGGCGCCGGACGAAAAACTGTTTTTT. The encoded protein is CASSFTGAPDEKLFF. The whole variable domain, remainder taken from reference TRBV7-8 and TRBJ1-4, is GAGVSQSPRYKVAKRGQDVALRCDPISGHVSLFWYQQALGQGPEFLTYFQNEAQLDKSGLPSDRFFAERPEGSVSTLKIQRTQQEDSAVYLCASSFTGAPDEKLFFGSGTQLSVL.

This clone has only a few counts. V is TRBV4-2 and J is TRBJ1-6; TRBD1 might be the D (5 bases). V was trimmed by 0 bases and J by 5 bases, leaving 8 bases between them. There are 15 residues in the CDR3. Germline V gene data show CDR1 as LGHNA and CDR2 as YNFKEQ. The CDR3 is CASSQDGTNNSPLHF. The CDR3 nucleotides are TGTGCCAGCAGCCAAGATGGGACTAATAATTCACCCCTCCACTTT.

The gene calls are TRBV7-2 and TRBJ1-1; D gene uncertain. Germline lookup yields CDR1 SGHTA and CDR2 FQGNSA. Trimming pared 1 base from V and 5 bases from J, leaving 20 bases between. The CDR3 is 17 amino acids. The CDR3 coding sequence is TGTGCCAGCAGCTTAGAGGTGGCACGGGGATGGGAAACTGAAGCTTTCTTT. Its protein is CASSLEVARGWETEAFF.

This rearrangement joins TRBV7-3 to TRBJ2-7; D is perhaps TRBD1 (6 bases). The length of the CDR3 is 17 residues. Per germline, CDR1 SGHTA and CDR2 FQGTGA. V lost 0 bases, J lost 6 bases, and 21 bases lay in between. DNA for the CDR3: TGTGCCAGCAGCTTAACGTACGGGTTACAGGGATTACGCGAGCAGTACTTC. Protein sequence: CASSLTYGLQGLREQYF. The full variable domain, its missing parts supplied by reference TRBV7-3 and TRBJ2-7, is GAGVSQTPSNKVTEKGKYVELRCDPISGHTALYWYRQSLGQGPEFLIYFQGTGAADDSGLPNDRFFAVRPEGSVSTLKIQRTERGDSAVYLCASSLTYGLQGLREQYFGPGTRLTVT.

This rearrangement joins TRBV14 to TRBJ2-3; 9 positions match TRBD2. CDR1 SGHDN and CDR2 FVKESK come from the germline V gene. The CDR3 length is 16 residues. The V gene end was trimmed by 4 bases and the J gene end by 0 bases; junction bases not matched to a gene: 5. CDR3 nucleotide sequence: TGTGCCAGCAGCCCCCAGCGGGGGGCTAGCACAGATACGCAGTATTTT. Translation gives CASSPQRGASTDTQYF.

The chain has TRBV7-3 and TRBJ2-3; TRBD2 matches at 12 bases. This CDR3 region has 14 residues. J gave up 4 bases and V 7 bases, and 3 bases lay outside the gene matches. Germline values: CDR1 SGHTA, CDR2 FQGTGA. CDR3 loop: CASTSGGAPDTQYF. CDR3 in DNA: TGTGCCAGCACTAGCGGGGGGGCCCCAGATACGCAGTATTTT.

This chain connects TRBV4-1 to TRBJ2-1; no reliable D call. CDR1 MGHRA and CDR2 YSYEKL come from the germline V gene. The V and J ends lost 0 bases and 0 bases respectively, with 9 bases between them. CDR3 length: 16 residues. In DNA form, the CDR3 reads TGCGCCAGCAGCCAAGATATCGCTAGCTCCTACAATGAGCAGTTCTTC. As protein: CASSQDIASSYNEQFF.

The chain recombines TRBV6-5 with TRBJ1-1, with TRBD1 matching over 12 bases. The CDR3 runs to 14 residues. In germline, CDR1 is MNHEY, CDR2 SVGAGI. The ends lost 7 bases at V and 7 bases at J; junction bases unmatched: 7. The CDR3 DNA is TGTGCCAGCACCCGCGGGACAGGGGGCGGTGAAGCTTTCTTT. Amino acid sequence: CASTRGTGGGEAFF.

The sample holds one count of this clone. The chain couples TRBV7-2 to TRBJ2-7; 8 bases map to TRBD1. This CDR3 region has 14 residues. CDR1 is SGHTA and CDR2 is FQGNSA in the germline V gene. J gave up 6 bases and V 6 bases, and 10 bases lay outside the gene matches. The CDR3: CASSTWDRLPEQYF. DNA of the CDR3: TGTGCCAGCAGTACTTGGGACAGGCTACCCGAGCAGTACTTC.

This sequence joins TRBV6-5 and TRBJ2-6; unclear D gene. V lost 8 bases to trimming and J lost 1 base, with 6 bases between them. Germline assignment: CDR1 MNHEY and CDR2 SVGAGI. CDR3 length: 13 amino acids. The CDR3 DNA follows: TGTGCCAGCGGTTCTTCTGGGGCCAACGTCCTGACTTTC. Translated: CASGSSGANVLTF.

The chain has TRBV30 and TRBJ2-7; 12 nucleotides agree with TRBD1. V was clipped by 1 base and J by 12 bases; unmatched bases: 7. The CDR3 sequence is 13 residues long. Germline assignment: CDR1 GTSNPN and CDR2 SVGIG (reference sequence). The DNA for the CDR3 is TGTGCCTGGAGTGAGGGGACAGGGGGCGAGGTGTACTTC. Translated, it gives CAWSEGTGGEVYF. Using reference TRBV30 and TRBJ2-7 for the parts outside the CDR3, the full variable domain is SQTIHQWPATLVQPVGSPLSLECTVEGTSNPNLYWYRQAAGRGLQLLFYSVGIGQISSEVPQNLSASRPQDRQFILSSKKLLLSDSGFYLCAWSEGTGGEVYFGPGTRLTVT.

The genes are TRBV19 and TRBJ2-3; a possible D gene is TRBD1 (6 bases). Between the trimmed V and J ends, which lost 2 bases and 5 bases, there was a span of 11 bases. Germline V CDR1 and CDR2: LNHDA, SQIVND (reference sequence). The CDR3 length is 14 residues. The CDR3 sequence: CASSINVRGDTQYF. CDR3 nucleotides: TGTGCCAGTAGTATAAATGTCAGGGGAGATACGCAGTATTTT.

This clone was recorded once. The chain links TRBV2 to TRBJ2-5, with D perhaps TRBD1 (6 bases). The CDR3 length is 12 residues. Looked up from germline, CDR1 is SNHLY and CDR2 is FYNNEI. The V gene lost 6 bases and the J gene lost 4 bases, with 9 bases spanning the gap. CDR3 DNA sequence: TGTGCCAGCAGGGACAGTGGAGAGACCCAGTACTTC. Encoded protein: CASRDSGETQYF.

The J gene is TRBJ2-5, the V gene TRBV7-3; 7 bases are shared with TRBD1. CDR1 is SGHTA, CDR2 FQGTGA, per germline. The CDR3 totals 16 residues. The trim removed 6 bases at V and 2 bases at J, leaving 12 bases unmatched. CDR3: CASSVGTAGGQETQYF. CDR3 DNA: TGTGCCAGCAGTGTAGGCACCGCAGGGGGACAAGAGACCCAGTACTTC.

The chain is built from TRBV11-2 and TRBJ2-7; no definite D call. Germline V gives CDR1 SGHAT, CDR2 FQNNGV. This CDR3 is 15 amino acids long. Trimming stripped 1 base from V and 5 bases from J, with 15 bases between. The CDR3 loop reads CASSLAAAAYDEQYF. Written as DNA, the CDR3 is TGTGCCAGCAGCTTAGCGGCGGCTGCGTACGACGAGCAGTACTTC.

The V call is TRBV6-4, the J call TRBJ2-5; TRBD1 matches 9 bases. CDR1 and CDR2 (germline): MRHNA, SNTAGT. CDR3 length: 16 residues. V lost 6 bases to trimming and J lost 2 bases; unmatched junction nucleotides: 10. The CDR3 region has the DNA TGTGCCAGCAGCGGACGCCGGGACAGGGTGCAAGAGACCCAGTACTTC. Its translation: CASSGRRDRVQETQYF.

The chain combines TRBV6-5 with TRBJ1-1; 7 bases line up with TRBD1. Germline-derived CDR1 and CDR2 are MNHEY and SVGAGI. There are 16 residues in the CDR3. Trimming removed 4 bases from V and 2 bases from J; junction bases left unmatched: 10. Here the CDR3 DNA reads TGTGCCAGCAGTTCCTTCAGGGGGGCGCTTAACACTGAAGCTTTCTTT. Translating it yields CASSSFRGALNTEAFF.

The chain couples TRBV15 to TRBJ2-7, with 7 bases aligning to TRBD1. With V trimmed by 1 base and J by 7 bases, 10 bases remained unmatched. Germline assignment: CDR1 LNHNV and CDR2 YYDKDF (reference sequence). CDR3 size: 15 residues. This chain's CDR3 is CATSRVKGALSEQYF. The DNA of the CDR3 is TGTGCCACCAGCAGAGTCAAGGGGGCTCTTAGTGAGCAGTACTTC.

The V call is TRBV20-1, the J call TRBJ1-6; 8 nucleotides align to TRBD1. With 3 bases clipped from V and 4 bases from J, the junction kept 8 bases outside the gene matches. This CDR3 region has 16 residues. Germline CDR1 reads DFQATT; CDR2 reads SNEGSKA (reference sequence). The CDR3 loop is CSASPRTGNYNSPLHF. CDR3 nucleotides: TGCAGTGCTAGTCCCCGGACAGGGAATTATAATTCACCCCTCCACTTT.

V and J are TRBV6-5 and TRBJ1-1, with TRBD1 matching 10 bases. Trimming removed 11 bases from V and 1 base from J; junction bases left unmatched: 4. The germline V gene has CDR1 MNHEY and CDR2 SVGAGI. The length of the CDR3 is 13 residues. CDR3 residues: CASGQGRNTEAFF. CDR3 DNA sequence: TGTGCCTCGGGACAGGGGAGGAACACTGAAGCTTTCTTT.